This TCR beta chain came from a study of T cells in localized non-small cell lung cancer. Produced via immunoSEQ multiplex PCR; TCRdb's table is partial and in-frame only. Counted here are 23,000 or so clones, about 91% occurring once; the ten biggest clones make up about 9%. Note on this clone: Its antigen is not identified.

Regarding the study as a whole: A higher density of T cells in blood coincided with extended overall survival. Uninvolved adjacent lung had more T cell clonality than any other tissue, topping tumor. Because only a single region of the tumor was sequenced, heterogeneity remains possible.

The TCR sequence derives from a woman aged 35-75 years with stage III lung adenocarcinoma. The sequences come from peripheral blood mononuclear cells, collected before any cancer treatment.

Here the CDR3 reads CASSQVLAGGWDTQYF. For the CDR3, the DNA is TGTGCCAGCAGCCAAGTTCTAGCGGGAGGGTGGGATACGCAGTATTTT. V and J are TRBV4-2 and TRBJ2-3; 12 bases line up with TRBD2. Germline lookup yields CDR1 LGHNA and CDR2 YNFKEQ. The CDR3 totals 16 residues. V gave up 1 base and J gave up 6 bases; unmatched junction bases: 5.